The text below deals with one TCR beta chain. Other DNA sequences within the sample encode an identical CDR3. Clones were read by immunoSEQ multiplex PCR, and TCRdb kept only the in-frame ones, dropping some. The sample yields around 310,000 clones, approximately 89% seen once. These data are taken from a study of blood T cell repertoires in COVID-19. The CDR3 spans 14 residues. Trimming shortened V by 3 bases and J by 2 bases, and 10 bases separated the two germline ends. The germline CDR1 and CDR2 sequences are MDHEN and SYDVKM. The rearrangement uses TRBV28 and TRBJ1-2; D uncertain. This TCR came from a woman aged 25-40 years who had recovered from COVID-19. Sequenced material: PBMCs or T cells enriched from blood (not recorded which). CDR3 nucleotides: TGTGCCAGCAGTTTGAGTGCGGGGAACTATGGCTACACCTTC. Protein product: CASSLSAGNYGYTF.